Included here is one T cell receptor (beta chain) sequence, with context. Its antigen is still unknown. This CDR3 has 13 residues. V lost 9 bases to trimming and J lost 3 bases; unmatched junction nucleotides: 4. In germline, CDR1 is MDHEN, CDR2 SYDVKM. For TCRbeta, the library was prepared with unique molecular identifiers. TCRdb redid the calling of the PCR reads with MiXCR, one entry per CDR3 protein. The profile covers 400,000 to 450,000 distinct CDR3 sequences, with roughly 44% appearing a single time and approximately 30% taken by the ten largest. This sample was taken from a study of T-cell reconstitution after alpha-beta-depleted transplantation in children. The study, taken as a whole, reports: Expanded graft clones, several hundred of them, were reportedly the source of alpha-beta T cells about two months after transplant. It was surviving recipient T cells and thymic progenitors that gave some patients high TCRbeta diversity at day 60.

The input for sequencing was PBMCs, taken before TCRalphabeta/CD19-depleted stem cell transplant. This sequence was found in a girl aged 2 to 9 with aplastic anemia, due to receive a stem cell transplant. This chain uses TRBV28 with TRBJ1-5; 8 bases are shared with TRBD1. This CDR3 reads CASMTGDNQPQHF. The CDR3 coding sequence is TGTGCCAGTATGACAGGGGACAATCAGCCCCAGCATTTT.